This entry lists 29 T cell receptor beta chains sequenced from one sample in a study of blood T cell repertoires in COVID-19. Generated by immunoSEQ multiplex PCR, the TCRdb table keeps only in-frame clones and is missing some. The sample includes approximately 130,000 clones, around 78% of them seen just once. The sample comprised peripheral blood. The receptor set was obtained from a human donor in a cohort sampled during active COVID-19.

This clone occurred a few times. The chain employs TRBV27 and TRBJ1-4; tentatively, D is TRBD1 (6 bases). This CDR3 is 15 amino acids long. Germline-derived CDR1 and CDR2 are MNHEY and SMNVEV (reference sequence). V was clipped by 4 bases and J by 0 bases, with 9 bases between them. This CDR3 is CASSYRDATNEKLFF. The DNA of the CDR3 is TGTGCCAGCAGTTACAGGGACGCAACTAATGAAAAACTGTTTTTT.

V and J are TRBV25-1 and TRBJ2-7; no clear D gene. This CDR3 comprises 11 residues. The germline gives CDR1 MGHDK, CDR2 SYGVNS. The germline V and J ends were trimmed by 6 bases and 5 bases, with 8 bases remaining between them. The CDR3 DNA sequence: TGTGCCAGCAGAGAGGTCCACGAGCAGTACTTC. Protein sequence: CASREVHEQYF.

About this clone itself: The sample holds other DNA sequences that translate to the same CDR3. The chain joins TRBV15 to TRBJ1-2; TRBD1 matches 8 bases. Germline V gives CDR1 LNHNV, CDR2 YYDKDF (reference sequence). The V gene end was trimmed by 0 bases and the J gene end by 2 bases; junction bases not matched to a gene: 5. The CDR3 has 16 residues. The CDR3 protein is CATSRDLGQGNYGYTF. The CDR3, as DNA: TGTGCCACCAGCAGAGATCTTGGACAGGGCAACTATGGCTACACCTTC.

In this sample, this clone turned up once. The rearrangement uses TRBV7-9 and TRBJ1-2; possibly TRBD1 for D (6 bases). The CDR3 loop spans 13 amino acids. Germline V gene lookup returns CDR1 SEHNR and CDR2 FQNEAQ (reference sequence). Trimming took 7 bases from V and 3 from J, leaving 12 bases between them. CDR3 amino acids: CASNLDSYYGYTF. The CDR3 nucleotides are TGTGCCAGCAATCTGGACAGCTACTATGGCTACACCTTC.

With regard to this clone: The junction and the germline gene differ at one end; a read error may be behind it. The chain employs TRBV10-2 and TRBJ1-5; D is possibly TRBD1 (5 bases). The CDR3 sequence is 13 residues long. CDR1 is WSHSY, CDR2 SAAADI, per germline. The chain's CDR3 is CASTQGSKQPQHF. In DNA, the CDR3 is TGCGCCAGCACCCAGGGAAGCAAGCAGCCCCAGCATTTT.

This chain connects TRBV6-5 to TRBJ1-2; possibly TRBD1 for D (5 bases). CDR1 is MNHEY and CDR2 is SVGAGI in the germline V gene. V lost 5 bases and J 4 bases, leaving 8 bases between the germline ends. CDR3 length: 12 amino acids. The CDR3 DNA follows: TGTGCCAGCAGTCTGGACACCTATGGCTACACCTTC. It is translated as CASSLDTYGYTF.

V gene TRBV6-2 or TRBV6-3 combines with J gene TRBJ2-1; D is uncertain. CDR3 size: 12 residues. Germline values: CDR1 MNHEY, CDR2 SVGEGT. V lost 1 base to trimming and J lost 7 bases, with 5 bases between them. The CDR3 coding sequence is TGTGCCAGCAGTTACTTGCAGAATGAGCAGTTCTTC. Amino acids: CASSYLQNEQFF.

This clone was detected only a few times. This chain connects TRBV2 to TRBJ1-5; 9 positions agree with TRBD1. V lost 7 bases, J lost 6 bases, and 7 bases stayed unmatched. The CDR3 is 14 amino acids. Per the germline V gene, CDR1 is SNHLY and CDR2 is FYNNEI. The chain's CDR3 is CASKGQGGIQPQHF. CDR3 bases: TGTGCCAGCAAGGGACAGGGAGGCATTCAGCCCCAGCATTTT.

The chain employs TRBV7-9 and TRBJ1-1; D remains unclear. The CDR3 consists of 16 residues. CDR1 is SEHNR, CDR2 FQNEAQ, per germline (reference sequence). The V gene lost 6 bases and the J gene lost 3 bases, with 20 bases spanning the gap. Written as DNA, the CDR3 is TGTGCCAGCAGACGACACCCCCGGGAGAGGGACACTGAAGCTTTCTTT. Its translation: CASRRHPRERDTEAFF.

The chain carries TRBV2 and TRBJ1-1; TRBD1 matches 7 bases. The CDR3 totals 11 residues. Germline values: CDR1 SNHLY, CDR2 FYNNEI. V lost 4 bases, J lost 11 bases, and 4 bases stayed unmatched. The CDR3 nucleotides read TGTGCCAGCAGTGTAGACAGGGAGGCTTTCTTT. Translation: CASSVDREAFF.

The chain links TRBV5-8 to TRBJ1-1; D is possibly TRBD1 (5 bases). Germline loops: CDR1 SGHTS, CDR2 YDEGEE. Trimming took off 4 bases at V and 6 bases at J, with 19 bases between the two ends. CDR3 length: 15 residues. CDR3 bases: TGTGCCAGCAGCCCCTGGGACTCCAGAAACGCTGAAGCTTTCTTT. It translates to CASSPWDSRNAEAFF.

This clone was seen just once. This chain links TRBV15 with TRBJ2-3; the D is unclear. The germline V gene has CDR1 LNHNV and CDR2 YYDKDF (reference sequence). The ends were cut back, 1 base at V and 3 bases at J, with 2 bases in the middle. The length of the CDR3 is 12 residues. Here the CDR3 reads CATSRVTDTQYF. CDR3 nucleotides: TGTGCCACCAGCAGAGTAACAGATACGCAGTATTTT.

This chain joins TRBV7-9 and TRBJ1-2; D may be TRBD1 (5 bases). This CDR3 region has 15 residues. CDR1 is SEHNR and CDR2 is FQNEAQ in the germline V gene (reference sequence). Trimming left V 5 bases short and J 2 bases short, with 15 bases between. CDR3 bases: TGTGCCAGCAGCAAGGGGCCAGCTCGGAACTATGGCTACACCTTC. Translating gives CASSKGPARNYGYTF.

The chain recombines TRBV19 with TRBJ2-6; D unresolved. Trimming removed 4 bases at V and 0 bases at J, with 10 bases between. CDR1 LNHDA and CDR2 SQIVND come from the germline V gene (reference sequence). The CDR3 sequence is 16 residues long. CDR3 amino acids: CASSSGGFSGANVLTF. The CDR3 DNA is TGTGCCAGTAGTAGCGGCGGATTCTCTGGGGCCAACGTCCTGACTTTC.

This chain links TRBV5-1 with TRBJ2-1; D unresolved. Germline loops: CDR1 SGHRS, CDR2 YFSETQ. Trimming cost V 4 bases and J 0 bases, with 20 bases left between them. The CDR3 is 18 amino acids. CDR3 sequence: CASSPNSISPVSYNEQFF. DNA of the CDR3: TGCGCCAGCAGCCCGAATTCGATTAGCCCGGTCTCCTACAATGAGCAGTTCTTC.

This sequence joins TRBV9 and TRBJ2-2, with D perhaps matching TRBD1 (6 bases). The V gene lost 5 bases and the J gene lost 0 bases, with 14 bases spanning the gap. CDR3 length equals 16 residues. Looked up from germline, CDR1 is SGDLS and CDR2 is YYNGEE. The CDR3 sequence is CASRLLTGSNTGELFF. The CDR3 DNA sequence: TGTGCCAGCAGGCTCCTGACAGGTTCGAACACCGGGGAGCTGTTTTTT.

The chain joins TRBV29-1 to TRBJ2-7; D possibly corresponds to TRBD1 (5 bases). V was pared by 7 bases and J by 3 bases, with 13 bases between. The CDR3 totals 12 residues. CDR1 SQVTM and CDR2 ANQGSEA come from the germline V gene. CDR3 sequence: CSDQGRDYEQYF. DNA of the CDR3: TGCAGCGACCAGGGCAGGGACTACGAGCAGTACTTC.

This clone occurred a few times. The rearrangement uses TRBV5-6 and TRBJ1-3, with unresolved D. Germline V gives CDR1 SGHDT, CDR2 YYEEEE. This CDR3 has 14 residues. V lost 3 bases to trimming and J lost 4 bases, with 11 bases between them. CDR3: CASSSGSQGNTIYF. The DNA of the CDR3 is TGTGCCAGCAGCTCCGGGTCGCAGGGAAACACCATATATTTT.

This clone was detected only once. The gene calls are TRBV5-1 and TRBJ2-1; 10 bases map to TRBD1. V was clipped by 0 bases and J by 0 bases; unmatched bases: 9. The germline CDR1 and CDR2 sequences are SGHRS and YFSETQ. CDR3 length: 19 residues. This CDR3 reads CASSLAGTGAWGSYNEQFF. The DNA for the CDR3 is TGCGCCAGCAGCTTGGCCGGGACAGGGGCGTGGGGCTCCTACAATGAGCAGTTCTTC. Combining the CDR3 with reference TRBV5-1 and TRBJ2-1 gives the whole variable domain KAGVTQTPRYLIKTRGQQVTLSCSPISGHRSVSWYQQTPGQGLQFLFEYFSETQRNKGNFPGRFSGRQFSNSRSEMNVSTLELGDSALYLCASSLAGTGAWGSYNEQFFGPGTRLTVL.

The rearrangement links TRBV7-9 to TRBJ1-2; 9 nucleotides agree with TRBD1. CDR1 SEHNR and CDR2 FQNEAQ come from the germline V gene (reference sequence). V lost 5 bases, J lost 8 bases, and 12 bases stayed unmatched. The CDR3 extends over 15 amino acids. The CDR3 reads CASSTEPGTGYGYTF. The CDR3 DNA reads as TGTGCCAGCAGCACCGAACCCGGGACAGGGTACGGCTACACCTTC. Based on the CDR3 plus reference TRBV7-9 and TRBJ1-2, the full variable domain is DTGVSQNPRHKITKRGQNVTFRCDPISEHNRLYWYRQTLGQGPEFLTYFQNEAQLEKSRLLSDRFSAERPKGSFSTLEIQRTEQGDSAMYLCASSTEPGTGYGYTFGSGTRLTVV.

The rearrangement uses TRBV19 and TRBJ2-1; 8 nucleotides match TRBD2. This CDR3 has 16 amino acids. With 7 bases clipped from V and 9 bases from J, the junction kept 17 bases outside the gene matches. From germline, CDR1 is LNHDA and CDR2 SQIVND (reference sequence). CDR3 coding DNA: TGTGCCAGTAAACCCGGGGGGGCCATTCTGCAGGGTGAGCAGTTCTTC. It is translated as CASKPGGAILQGEQFF.

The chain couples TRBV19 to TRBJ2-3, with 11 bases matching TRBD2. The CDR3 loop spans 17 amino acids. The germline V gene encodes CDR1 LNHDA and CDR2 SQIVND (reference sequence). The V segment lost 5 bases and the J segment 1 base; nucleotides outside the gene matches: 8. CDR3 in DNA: TGTGCCAGTAGTCGTCCCGGGACTAGCGGAGGCACAGATACGCAGTATTTT. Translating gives CASSRPGTSGGTDTQYF.

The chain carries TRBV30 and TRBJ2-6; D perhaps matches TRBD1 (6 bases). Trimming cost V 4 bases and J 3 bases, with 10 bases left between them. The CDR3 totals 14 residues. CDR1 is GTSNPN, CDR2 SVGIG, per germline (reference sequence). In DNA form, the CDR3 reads TGTGCCTGGATGGGGGCGCGTGGGGCCAACGTCCTGACTTTC. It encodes CAWMGARGANVLTF.

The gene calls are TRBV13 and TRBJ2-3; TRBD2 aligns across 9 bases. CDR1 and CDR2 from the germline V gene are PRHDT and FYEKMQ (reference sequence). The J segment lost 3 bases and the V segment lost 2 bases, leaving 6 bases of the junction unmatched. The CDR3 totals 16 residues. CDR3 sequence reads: CASSLNSGGRTDTQYF. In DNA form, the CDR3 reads TGTGCCAGCAGCTTAAACAGCGGGGGGAGGACAGATACGCAGTATTTT.

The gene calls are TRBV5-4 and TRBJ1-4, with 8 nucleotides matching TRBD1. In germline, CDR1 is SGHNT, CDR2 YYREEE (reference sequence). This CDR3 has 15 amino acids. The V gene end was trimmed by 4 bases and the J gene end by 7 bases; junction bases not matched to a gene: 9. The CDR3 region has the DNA TGTGCCAGCAGCGCCGGACAGGGAGCGGGTGAAAAACTGTTTTTT. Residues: CASSAGQGAGEKLFF.

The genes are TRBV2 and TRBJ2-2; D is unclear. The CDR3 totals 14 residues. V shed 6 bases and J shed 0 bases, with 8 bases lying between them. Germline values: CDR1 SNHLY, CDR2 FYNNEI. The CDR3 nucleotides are TGTGCCAGCAGCAGGCTTGCGAACACCGGGGAGCTGTTTTTT. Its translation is CASSRLANTGELFF.

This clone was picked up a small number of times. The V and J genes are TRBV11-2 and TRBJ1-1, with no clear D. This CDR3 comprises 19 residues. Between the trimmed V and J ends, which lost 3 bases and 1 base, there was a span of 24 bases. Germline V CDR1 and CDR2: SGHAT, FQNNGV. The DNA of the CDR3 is TGTGCCAGCAGCTTTAGAAGTGGCGGGTCTGCCCAGTCGAACACTGAAGCTTTCTTT. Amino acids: CASSFRSGGSAQSNTEAFF.

This CDR3 is CASSLDIATNEKLFF. CDR3 bases: TGTGCCAGCTCACTGGACATTGCAACTAATGAAAAACTGTTTTTT. This chain links TRBV18 with TRBJ1-4, with a weak D call TRBD1 (5 bases). V was cut by 4 bases and J by 0 bases, with 9 bases left in between. Germline CDR1 reads KGHSH; CDR2 reads LQKENI. This CDR3 spans 15 amino acids.

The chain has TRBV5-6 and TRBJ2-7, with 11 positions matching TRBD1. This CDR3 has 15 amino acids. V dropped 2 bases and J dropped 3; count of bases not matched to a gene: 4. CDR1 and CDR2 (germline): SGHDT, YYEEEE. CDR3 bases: TGTGCCAGCAGCTTCGGGACAGGGGGTGGCTACGAGCAGTACTTC. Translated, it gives CASSFGTGGGYEQYF. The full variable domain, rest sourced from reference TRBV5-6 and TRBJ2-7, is DAGVTQSPTHLIKTRGQQVTLRCSPKSGHDTVSWYQQALGQGPQFIFQYYEEEERQRGNFPDRFSGHQFPNYSSELNVNALLLGDSALYLCASSFGTGGGYEQYFGPGTRLTVT.